In its sample, the clone carrying this TCR beta chain was seen a few times. The antigen is unknown. Library construction involved attaching unique molecular identifiers to individual cDNA molecules, which allowed quantitative, reproducible TCR counting. TCRdb itself ran the RACE reads through MiXCR, one entry per CDR3 protein. The table includes approximately 350,000 distinct CDR3 sequences, 5.5% to 8% detected once. This specimen belongs to a study of human T cells and chemical hapten exposure. Across the study: The variation in per-sample TCR yields arose mainly from small differences in pooled library volumes.

Study outcomes and limitations: TCRs at a frequency above 1 in 1000 stayed unchanged with DPC sensitization.

The time point here: patch test 1, 2 weeks after DPC sensitization. The treatment is: therapeutic diphenylcyclopropenone sensitization with weekly scalp DPC. Whole blood that had not been fractionated was the source of extracted total RNA. The sequence was collected from a woman aged 18 to 35 with alopecia areata. Some clones in this sample may be carry-over from other donors' samples. Sequencing used whole blood, obtained in connection with sensitization to the hapten diphenylcyclopropenone (DPC).

The CDR3 DNA follows: TGTGCCAGCAGTTTGGGGGGAGGGCCAGAAAACATTCAGTACTTC. This encodes CASSLGGGPENIQYF. This chain uses TRBV6-6 with TRBJ2-4; TRBD2 matches at 7 bases. The CDR3 extends over 15 amino acids. V lost 4 bases and J lost 5; bases outside the gene matches: 8. Germline V CDR1 and CDR2: MNHNY, SVGAGI (reference sequence).